Below, 30 T cell receptor beta chains from the same sample are listed, as sequenced in a study of T cell responses to AZD1222 COVID-19 vaccine. Using immunoSEQ multiplex PCR, the repertoire was profiled, and TCRdb retains in-frame clones only, with some absent. The repertoire holds more than 85,000 clones, with approximately 90% as singletons. Sequencing used peripheral blood, obtained on day 0 of AZD1222 vaccination. These receptors were obtained from an adult in good health.

The J gene is TRBJ2-5, the V gene TRBV5-1, with D unclear. The CDR3 is made up of 14 amino acids. Trimming took off 0 bases at V and 4 bases at J, with 10 bases between the two ends. Germline-derived CDR1 and CDR2 are SGHRS and YFSETQ. The CDR3 is CASSLAGAGETQYF. The CDR3 bases are TGCGCCAGCAGCTTGGCAGGAGCAGGAGAGACCCAGTACTTC.

Here the CDR3 DNA reads TGTGCCGGCGGATCGGGGCAACGAGAAAAACTGTTTTTT. As protein: CAGGSGQREKLFF. The chain couples TRBV28 to TRBJ1-4; perhaps TRBD1 as D (5 bases). There are 13 residues in the CDR3. Germline V gene data show CDR1 as MDHEN and CDR2 as SYDVKM. V dropped 11 bases and J dropped 8 bases, with 18 bases sitting between them.

The chain recombines TRBV4-2 with TRBJ1-5; D remains ambiguous. The CDR3 length is 16 residues. CDR1 is LGHNA and CDR2 is YNFKEQ in the germline V gene. Trimming took off 2 bases at V and 8 bases at J, with 19 bases between the two ends. The CDR3 DNA follows: TGTGCCAGCAGCCAAAGGTTGGGCCTCGAGAATGAGCCCCAGCATTTT. Translating gives CASSQRLGLENEPQHF.

The CDR3 protein is CASSIREYSNQPQHF. CDR3 bases: TGTGCCAGTAGTATCAGGGAATATAGCAATCAGCCCCAGCATTTT. J is TRBJ1-5 and V is TRBV19; perhaps TRBD1 as D (5 bases). The germline gives CDR1 LNHDA, CDR2 SQIVND (reference sequence). The CDR3 is 15 amino acids. Trimming shortened V by 3 bases and J by 0 bases, and 9 bases separated the two germline ends. Supplemented by reference TRBV19 and TRBJ1-5, the full variable domain reads DGGITQSPKYLFRKEGQNVTLSCEQNLNHDAMYWYRQDPGQGLRLIYYSQIVNDFQKGDIAEGYSVSREKKESFPLTVTSAQKNPTAFYLCASSIREYSNQPQHFGDGTRLSIL.

The genes are TRBV11-2 and TRBJ1-1, with 7 bases lining up with TRBD1. Germline assignment: CDR1 SGHAT and CDR2 FQNNGV. This CDR3 is built from 14 residues. Germline trimming cut 7 bases from V and 2 bases from J; bases unmatched to any gene: 7. Written as DNA, the CDR3 is TGTGCCAGCACCCACCAGGGGGTAAACACTGAAGCTTTCTTT. This translates into CASTHQGVNTEAFF.

The gene calls are TRBV3-1 (or the pseudogene TRBV3-2) and TRBJ2-1; 8 bases are shared with TRBD2. The junction had 11 bases not matched to a gene; V was cut back by 4 bases and J by 0 bases. The CDR3 has 18 residues. Germline V gene sequence: CDR1 LGHDT, CDR2 YNNKEL (reference sequence). In DNA form, the CDR3 reads TGTGCCAGCAGCCGCGCGCCACGAAGCGGGAGCTCCTACAATGAGCAGTTCTTC. It yields the protein CASSRAPRSGSSYNEQFF.

This clone showed up just a few times. The rearrangement joins TRBV27 to TRBJ2-7; TRBD2 matches at 9 bases. Germline trimming cut 6 bases from V and 6 bases from J; bases unmatched to any gene: 12. The germline gives CDR1 MNHEY, CDR2 SMNVEV (reference sequence). The CDR3 runs 15 residues. CDR3 coding DNA: TGTGCCAGCAGCCGCTCCGGGACTAGCTTGGCCGAGCAGTACTTC. Translation gives CASSRSGTSLAEQYF.

The chain has TRBV28 and TRBJ1-4, with D uncertain. The CDR3 sequence is 15 residues long. The germline V gene has CDR1 MDHEN and CDR2 SYDVKM. V was cut by 5 bases and J by 8 bases, with 18 bases left in between. CDR3 in amino acids: CASSGSIASREKLFF. The CDR3 DNA reads as TGTGCCAGCAGTGGTTCGATTGCCTCGAGGGAAAAACTGTTTTTT.

This rearrangement joins TRBV5-1 to TRBJ1-2; 7 nucleotides agree with TRBD1. The CDR3 loop spans 15 amino acids. The germline V gene has CDR1 SGHRS and CDR2 YFSETQ. V was pared by 2 bases and J by 3 bases, with 7 bases of the junction left unmatched. The CDR3 bases are TGCGCCAGCAGCTTTTGGACAGGAGGTGACTATGGCTACACCTTC. This codes for CASSFWTGGDYGYTF.

The chain has TRBV3-1 (or the pseudogene TRBV3-2) and TRBJ1-1; D call uncertain. Germline V gene data show CDR1 as LGHDT and CDR2 as YNNKEL (reference sequence). This CDR3 has 13 residues. Trimming left V 2 bases short and J 1 base short, with 5 bases between. CDR3 residues: CASSQLQNTEAFF. The DNA for the CDR3 is TGTGCCAGCAGCCAATTACAGAACACTGAAGCTTTCTTT.

This chain joins TRBV7-2 and TRBJ2-5, with D unclear. Trimming removed 1 base at V and 0 bases at J, with 6 bases between. This CDR3 has 14 amino acids. CDR1 is SGHTA, CDR2 FQGNSA, per germline. CDR3 bases: TGTGCCAGCAGCTTAGGTGGACACCAAGAGACCCAGTACTTC. Protein: CASSLGGHQETQYF.

This chain uses TRBV28 with TRBJ1-2, with D unclear. Germline V gene sequence: CDR1 MDHEN, CDR2 SYDVKM. The germline V and J ends were trimmed by 11 bases and 0 bases, with 13 bases remaining between them. The CDR3 consists of 13 residues. The CDR3: CASREAANYGYTF. The CDR3 nucleotides are TGTGCCTCGAGGGAGGCAGCTAACTATGGCTACACCTTC.

This clone was recorded once. V gene TRBV14 combines with J gene TRBJ1-1; tentatively, D is TRBD1 (5 bases). The CDR3 extends over 16 amino acids. Trimming stripped 0 bases from V and 1 base from J, with 12 bases between. CDR1 SGHDN and CDR2 FVKESK come from the germline V gene. The CDR3: CASSQDGWGWNTEAFF. The DNA of the CDR3 is TGTGCCAGCAGCCAAGATGGTTGGGGGTGGAACACTGAAGCTTTCTTT.

This clone was detected only once. This rearrangement joins TRBV28 to TRBJ1-3; TRBD1 agrees at 7 bases. Trimming cost V 6 bases and J 2 bases; bases outside gene matches: 13. CDR3 length: 17 amino acids. Germline V gene lookup returns CDR1 MDHEN and CDR2 SYDVKM. CDR3 amino acids: CASRNPQGMETGNTIYF. The CDR3 nucleotides are TGTGCCAGCAGAAACCCACAGGGGATGGAAACTGGAAACACCATATATTTT.

In its sample, this clone was seen a few times. This chain joins TRBV12-5 and TRBJ1-1; a possible D gene is TRBD1 (6 bases). Germline V gene lookup returns CDR1 LGHNT and CDR2 FRNRAP. Trimming cost V 9 bases and J 1 base, with 12 bases left between them. The CDR3 is made up of 13 amino acids. The DNA for the CDR3 is TGTGCTAGCTCACAGGGACGGAACACTGAAGCTTTCTTT. Its translation: CASSQGRNTEAFF.

The chain joins TRBV2 to TRBJ2-1; 9 bases match TRBD1. Germline V CDR1 and CDR2: SNHLY, FYNNEI. The junction had 8 bases not matched to a gene; V was cut back by 7 bases and J by 7 bases. This CDR3 comprises 14 residues. The CDR3 region has the DNA TGTGCCAGCATTGCGGGACAGGGTCGAAATGAGCAGTTCTTC. Its translation is CASIAGQGRNEQFF. Using reference TRBV2 and TRBJ2-1 for the parts outside the CDR3, the full variable domain is EPEVTQTPSHQVTQMGQEVILRCVPISNHLYFYWYRQILGQKVEFLVSFYNNEISEKSEIFDDQFSVERPDGSNFTLKIRSTKLEDSAMYFCASIAGQGRNEQFFGPGTRLTVL.

V gene TRBV9 combines with J gene TRBJ2-3; D gene unclear. CDR3 length: 15 residues. Deletions cut 7 bases from V and 2 bases from J, with 17 bases between. The germline gives CDR1 SGDLS, CDR2 YYNGEE. The CDR3 is CASSKSPQFTDTQYF. As DNA, the CDR3 is TGTGCCAGCTCGAAGTCCCCCCAGTTCACAGATACGCAGTATTTT.

The V call is TRBV7-9, the J call TRBJ1-1, with D uncertain. This CDR3 spans 14 amino acids. CDR1 and CDR2 (germline): SEHNR, FQNEAQ (reference sequence). V was clipped by 8 bases and J by 1 base, with 14 bases between them. CDR3 coding DNA: TGTGCCAGCTCTTTCTTCAGAGGGAACACTGAAGCTTTCTTT. Its translation: CASSFFRGNTEAFF.

This chain links TRBV5-1 with TRBJ1-2; D not resolved. The V end was cut by 4 bases, the J end by 7 bases, with 17 bases between. The germline gives CDR1 SGHRS, CDR2 YFSETQ. This CDR3 has 14 residues. DNA of the CDR3: TGCGCCAGCAGCAGCGACGGGGAGGTGTCTGGCTACACCTTC. Its translation: CASSSDGEVSGYTF.

The gene calls are TRBV11-2 and TRBJ2-7, with D maybe TRBD1 (6 bases). Trimming removed 3 bases at V and 6 bases at J, with 15 bases between. This CDR3 has 14 amino acids. CDR1 SGHAT and CDR2 FQNNGV come from the germline V gene. CDR3 sequence reads: CASSFEREGVEQYF. The DNA for the CDR3 is TGTGCCAGCAGCTTTGAGCGTGAGGGGGTCGAGCAGTACTTC.

CDR3 bases: TGTGCCAGCACCGTCACCCCTTACAGGACCGCACCCCTCCACTTT. This codes for CASTVTPYRTAPLHF. The V call is TRBV28, the J call TRBJ1-6; a possible D gene is TRBD1 (5 bases). V lost 7 bases to trimming and J lost 11 bases, with 21 bases between them. Germline V gene lookup returns CDR1 MDHEN and CDR2 SYDVKM. This CDR3 comprises 15 residues.

The chain has TRBV7-6 and TRBJ1-4; D remains unclear. The CDR3 runs 15 residues. V shed 1 base and J shed 0 bases, with 6 bases lying between them. Per the germline V gene, CDR1 is SGHVS and CDR2 is FNYEAQ. The CDR3 loop reads CASSLEPATNEKLFF. CDR3 sequence (DNA): TGTGCCAGCAGCTTAGAGCCCGCAACTAATGAAAAACTGTTTTTT. The full variable domain, in which reference TRBV7-6 and TRBJ1-4 provide the parts outside the CDR3, is GAGVSQSPRYKVTKRGQDVALRCDPISGHVSLYWYRQALGQGPEFLTYFNYEAQQDKSGLPNDRFSAERPEGSISTLTIQRTEQRDSAMYRCASSLEPATNEKLFFGSGTQLSVL.

The chain employs TRBV9 and TRBJ2-1; 8 bases match TRBD1. The CDR3 consists of 13 residues. V shed 3 bases and J 10 bases; nucleotides not matched to a gene: 6. CDR1 SGDLS and CDR2 YYNGEE come from the germline V gene. The CDR3 protein is CASSARTGLEQFF. The CDR3 DNA reads TGTGCCAGCAGCGCCCGGACAGGGTTGGAGCAGTTCTTC.

In its sample, this clone was seen once. This chain connects TRBV7-3 to TRBJ2-1, with D uncertain. V was pared by 5 bases and J by 0 bases, with 8 bases between. The CDR3 is 14 amino acids. The germline V gene has CDR1 SGHTA and CDR2 FQGTGA. The CDR3 protein is CASSLPGSYNEQFF. CDR3 DNA sequence: TGTGCCAGCAGCCTCCCGGGCTCCTACAATGAGCAGTTCTTC. The complete variable domain, with remaining parts taken from reference TRBV7-3 and TRBJ2-1, reads GAGVSQTPSNKVTEKGKYVELRCDPISGHTALYWYRQSLGQGPEFLIYFQGTGAADDSGLPNDRFFAVRPEGSVSTLKIQRTERGDSAVYLCASSLPGSYNEQFFGPGTRLTVL.

V usage is TRBV4-2 and J usage is TRBJ2-3; unclear D gene. Deletions cut 1 base from V and 1 base from J, with 15 bases between. From germline, CDR1 is LGHNA and CDR2 YNFKEQ. The CDR3 covers 17 residues. CDR3 residues: CASSQVKISSGTDTQYF. The DNA for the CDR3 is TGTGCCAGCAGCCAAGTTAAGATATCCAGCGGCACAGATACGCAGTATTTT.

The V gene is TRBV10-1, the J gene TRBJ1-1; tentatively, D is TRBD1 (5 bases). Germline CDR1 reads WNHNN; CDR2 reads SYGVQD (reference sequence). The CDR3 is made up of 14 amino acids. Trimming took 3 bases from V and 5 from J, leaving 13 bases between them. The CDR3 is CASSESGAWTEAFF. As DNA, the CDR3 is TGCGCCAGCAGTGAATCCGGGGCTTGGACTGAAGCTTTCTTT.

J is TRBJ2-2 and V is TRBV9, with a tentative D call TRBD1 (6 bases). The CDR3 sequence is 15 residues long. V was pared by 6 bases and J by 2 bases, with 14 bases between. CDR1 and CDR2 (germline): SGDLS, YYNGEE. CDR3 nucleotide sequence: TGTGCCAGCACCCAGGGGAACGTAAACACCGGGGAGCTGTTTTTT. Amino acids: CASTQGNVNTGELFF.

This chain connects TRBV6-6 to TRBJ1-2; weak D call: TRBD1 (6 bases). The CDR3 sequence is 15 residues long. Germline loops: CDR1 MNHNY, CDR2 SVGAGI (reference sequence). V was clipped by 6 bases and J by 8 bases, with 22 bases between them. For the CDR3, the DNA is TGTGCCAGCAGGAAAACAGGGTTTGGGGCTCAAGGCTACACCTTC. This codes for CASRKTGFGAQGYTF.

The chain joins TRBV30 to TRBJ2-5, with a possible D match to TRBD1 (6 bases). This CDR3 spans 15 amino acids. Trimming cost V 0 bases and J 4 bases, with 15 bases left between them. Germline CDR1 GTSNPN, CDR2 SVGIG (reference sequence). In nucleotides, the CDR3 is TGTGCCTGGAGTGTAGCTGGGGGCGCGGGAGAGACCCAGTACTTC. Translated: CAWSVAGGAGETQYF. Together with reference TRBV30 and TRBJ2-5, the CDR3 gives the full variable domain: SQTIHQWPATLVQPVGSPLSLECTVEGTSNPNLYWYRQAAGRGLQLLFYSVGIGQISSEVPQNLSASRPQDRQFILSSKKLLLSDSGFYLCAWSVAGGAGETQYFGPGTRLLVL.

This chain uses TRBV11-1 with TRBJ2-7; the match to TRBD2 covers 7 bases. CDR1 is SGHAT, CDR2 FQDESV, per germline (reference sequence). The CDR3 has 13 amino acids. J gave up 1 base and V 10 bases, and 7 bases lay outside the gene matches. CDR3 sequence (DNA): TGTGCCACCCCACACGGGGGGTCCTACGAGCAGTACTTC. Its protein is CATPHGGSYEQYF. Drawing the rest from reference TRBV11-1 and TRBJ2-7, the complete variable domain is EAEVAQSPRYKITEKSQAVAFWCDPISGHATLYWYRQILGQGPELLVQFQDESVVDDSQLPKDRFSAERLKGVDSTLKIQPAELGDSAMYLCATPHGGSYEQYFGPGTRLTVT.